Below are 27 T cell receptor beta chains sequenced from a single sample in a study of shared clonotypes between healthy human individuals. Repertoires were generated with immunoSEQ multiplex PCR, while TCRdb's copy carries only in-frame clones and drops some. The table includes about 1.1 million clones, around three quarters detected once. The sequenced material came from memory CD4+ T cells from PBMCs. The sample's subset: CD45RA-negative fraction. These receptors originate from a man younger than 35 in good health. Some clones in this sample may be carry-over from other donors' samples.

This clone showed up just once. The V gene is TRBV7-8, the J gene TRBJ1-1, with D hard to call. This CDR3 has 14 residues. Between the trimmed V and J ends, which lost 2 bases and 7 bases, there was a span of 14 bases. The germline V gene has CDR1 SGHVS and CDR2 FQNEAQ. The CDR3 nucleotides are TGTGCCAGCAGCTTAATAGCAGCCTCAGATGAAGCTTTCTTT. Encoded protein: CASSLIAASDEAFF.

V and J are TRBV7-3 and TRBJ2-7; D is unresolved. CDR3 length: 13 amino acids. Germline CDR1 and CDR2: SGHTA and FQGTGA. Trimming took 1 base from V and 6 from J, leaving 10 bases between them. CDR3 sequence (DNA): TGTGCCAGCAGCTTAAACCCGTCGGCCGAGCAGTACTTC. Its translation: CASSLNPSAEQYF.

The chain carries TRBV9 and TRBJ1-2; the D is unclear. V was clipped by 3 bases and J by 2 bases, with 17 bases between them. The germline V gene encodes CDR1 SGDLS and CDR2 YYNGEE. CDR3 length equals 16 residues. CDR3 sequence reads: CASSDHPRGFNYGYTF. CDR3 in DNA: TGTGCCAGCAGCGACCACCCCAGAGGTTTCAACTATGGCTACACCTTC.

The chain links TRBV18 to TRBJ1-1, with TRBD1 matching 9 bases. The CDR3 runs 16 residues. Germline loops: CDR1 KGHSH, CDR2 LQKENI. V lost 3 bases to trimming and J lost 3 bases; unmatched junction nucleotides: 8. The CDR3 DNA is TGTGCCAGCTCACCCAGGACAGGGGTTAAGGACACTGAAGCTTTCTTT. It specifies CASSPRTGVKDTEAFF.

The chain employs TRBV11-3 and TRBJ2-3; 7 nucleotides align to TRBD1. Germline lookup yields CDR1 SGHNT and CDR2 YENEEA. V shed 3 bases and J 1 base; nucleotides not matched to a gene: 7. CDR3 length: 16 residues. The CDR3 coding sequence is TGTGCCAGCAGCTTGGGGGCGACAGGGCGCACAGATACGCAGTATTTT. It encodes CASSLGATGRTDTQYF.

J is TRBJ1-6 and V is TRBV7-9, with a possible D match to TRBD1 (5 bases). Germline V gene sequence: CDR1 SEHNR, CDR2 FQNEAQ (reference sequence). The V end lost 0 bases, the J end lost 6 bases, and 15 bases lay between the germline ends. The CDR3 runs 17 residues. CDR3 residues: CASSLAQGAGGNSPLHF. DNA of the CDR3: TGTGCCAGCAGCTTAGCGCAGGGTGCGGGTGGTAATTCACCCCTCCACTTT.

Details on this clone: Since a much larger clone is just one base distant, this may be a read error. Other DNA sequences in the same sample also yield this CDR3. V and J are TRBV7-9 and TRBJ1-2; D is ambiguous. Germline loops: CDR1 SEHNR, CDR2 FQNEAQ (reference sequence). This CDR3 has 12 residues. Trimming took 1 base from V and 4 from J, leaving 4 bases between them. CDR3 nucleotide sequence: TGTGCCAGCAGCTTAGAGGGCTATGGCTACACCTTC. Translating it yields CASSLEGYGYTF.

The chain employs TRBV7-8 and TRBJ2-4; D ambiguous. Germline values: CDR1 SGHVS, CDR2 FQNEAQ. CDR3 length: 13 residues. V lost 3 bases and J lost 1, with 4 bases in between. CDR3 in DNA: TGTGCCAGCAGCTTCGCTGCCAAAAACATTCAGTACTTC. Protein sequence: CASSFAAKNIQYF. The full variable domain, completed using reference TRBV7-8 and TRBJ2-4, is GAGVSQSPRYKVAKRGQDVALRCDPISGHVSLFWYQQALGQGPEFLTYFQNEAQLDKSGLPSDRFFAERPEGSVSTLKIQRTQQEDSAVYLCASSFAAKNIQYFGAGTRLSVL.

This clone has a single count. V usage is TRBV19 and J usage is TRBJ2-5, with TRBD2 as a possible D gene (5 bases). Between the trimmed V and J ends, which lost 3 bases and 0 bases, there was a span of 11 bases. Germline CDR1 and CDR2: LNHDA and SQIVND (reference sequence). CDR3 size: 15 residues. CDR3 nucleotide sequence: TGTGCCAGTAGTATCGGACGGAGGTACCAAGAGACCCAGTACTTC. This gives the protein CASSIGRRYQETQYF.

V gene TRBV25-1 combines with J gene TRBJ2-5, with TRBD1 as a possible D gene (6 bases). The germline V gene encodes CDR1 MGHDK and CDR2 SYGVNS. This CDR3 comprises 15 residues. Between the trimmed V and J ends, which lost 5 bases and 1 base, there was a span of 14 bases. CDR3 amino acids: CASSRPTGFQETQYF. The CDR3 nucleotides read TGTGCCAGCAGTCGGCCAACAGGGTTCCAAGAGACCCAGTACTTC.

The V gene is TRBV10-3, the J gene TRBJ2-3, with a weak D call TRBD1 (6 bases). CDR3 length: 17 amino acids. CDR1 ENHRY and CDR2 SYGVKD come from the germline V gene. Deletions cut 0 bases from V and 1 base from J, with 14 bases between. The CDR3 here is CAISESFMAGGTDTQYF. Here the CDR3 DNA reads TGTGCCATCAGTGAGTCTTTTATGGCAGGGGGCACAGATACGCAGTATTTT.

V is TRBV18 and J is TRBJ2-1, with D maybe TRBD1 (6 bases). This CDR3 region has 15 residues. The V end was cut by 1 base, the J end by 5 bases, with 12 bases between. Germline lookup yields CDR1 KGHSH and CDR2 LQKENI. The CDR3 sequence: CASSPLPGEHNEQFF. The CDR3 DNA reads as TGTGCCAGCTCACCACTTCCAGGGGAGCACAATGAGCAGTTCTTC.

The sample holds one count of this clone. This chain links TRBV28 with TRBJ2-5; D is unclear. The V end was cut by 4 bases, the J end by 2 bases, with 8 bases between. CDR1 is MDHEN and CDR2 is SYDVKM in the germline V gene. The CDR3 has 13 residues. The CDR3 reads CASSSLTQETQYF. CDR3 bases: TGTGCCAGCAGTTCCTTGACACAAGAGACCCAGTACTTC.

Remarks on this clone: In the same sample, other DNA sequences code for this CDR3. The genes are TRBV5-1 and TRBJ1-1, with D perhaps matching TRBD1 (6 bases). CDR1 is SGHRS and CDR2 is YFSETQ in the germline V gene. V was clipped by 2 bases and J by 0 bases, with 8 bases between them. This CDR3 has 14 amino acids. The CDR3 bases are TGCGCCAGCAGCTTACAGGGAATGAACACTGAAGCTTTCTTT. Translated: CASSLQGMNTEAFF.

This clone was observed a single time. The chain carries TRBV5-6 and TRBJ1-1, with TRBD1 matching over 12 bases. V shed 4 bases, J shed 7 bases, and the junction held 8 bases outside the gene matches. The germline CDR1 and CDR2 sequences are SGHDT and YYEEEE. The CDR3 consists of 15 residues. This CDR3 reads CASSGGTGGANEAFF. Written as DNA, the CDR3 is TGTGCCAGCAGCGGAGGGACAGGGGGCGCGAATGAAGCTTTCTTT.

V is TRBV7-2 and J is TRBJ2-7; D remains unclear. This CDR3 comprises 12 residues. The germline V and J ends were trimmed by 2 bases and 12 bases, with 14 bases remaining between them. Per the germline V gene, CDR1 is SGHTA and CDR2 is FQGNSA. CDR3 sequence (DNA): TGTGCCAGCAGCTTAAACAGCCCTGTTCGGTACTTC. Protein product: CASSLNSPVRYF.

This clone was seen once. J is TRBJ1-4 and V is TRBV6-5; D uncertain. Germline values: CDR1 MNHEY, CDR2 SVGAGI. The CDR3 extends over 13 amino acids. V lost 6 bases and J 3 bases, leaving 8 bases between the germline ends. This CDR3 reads CASRPGPNEKLFF. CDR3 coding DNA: TGTGCCAGCAGACCTGGACCTAATGAAAAACTGTTTTTT.

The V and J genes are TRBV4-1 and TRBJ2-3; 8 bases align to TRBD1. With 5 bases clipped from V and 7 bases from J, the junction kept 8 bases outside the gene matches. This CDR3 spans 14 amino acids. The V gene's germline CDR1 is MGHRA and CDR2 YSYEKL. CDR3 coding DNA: TGCGCCAGCAGCACACAGGGGGGTTTATATACGCAGTATTTT. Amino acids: CASSTQGGLYTQYF.

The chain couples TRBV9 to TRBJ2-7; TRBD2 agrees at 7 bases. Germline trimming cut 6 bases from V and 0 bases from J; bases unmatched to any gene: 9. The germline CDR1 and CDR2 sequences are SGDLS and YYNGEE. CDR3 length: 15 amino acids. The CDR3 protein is CASNPGGGGSYEQYF. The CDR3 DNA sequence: TGTGCCAGCAACCCCGGTGGCGGGGGCTCCTACGAGCAGTACTTC.

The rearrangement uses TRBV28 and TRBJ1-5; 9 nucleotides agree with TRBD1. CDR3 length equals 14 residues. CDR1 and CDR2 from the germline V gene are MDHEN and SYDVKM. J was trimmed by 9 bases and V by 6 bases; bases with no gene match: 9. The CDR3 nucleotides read TGTGCCAGCAGCGGGGACAGGGCAGGTTTGCCCCAGCATTTT. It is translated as CASSGDRAGLPQHF.

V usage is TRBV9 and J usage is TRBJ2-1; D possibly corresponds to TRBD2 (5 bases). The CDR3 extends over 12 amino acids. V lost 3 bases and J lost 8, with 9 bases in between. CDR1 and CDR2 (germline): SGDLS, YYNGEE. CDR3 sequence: CASSASGYEQFF. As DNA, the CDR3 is TGTGCCAGCAGCGCTTCGGGGTATGAGCAGTTCTTC.

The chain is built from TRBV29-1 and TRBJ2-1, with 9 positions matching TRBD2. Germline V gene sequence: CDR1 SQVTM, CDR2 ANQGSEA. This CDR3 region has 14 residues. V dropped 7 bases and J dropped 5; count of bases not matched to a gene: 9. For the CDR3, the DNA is TGCAGCGCTGGAAGGCGACTAGCGGACAATGAGCAGTTCTTC. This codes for CSAGRRLADNEQFF.

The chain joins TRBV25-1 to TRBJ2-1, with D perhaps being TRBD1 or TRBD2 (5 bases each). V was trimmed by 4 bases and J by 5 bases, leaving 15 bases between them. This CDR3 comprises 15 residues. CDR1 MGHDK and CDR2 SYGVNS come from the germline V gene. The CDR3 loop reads CASSGTLGVDNEQFF. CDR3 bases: TGTGCCAGCAGTGGGACACTAGGCGTTGACAATGAGCAGTTCTTC.

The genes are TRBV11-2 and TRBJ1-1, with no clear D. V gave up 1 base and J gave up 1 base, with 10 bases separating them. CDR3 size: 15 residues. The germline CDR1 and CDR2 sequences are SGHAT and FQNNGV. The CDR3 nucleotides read TGTGCCAGCAGCTTAGGGACCGTCCAGAACACTGAAGCTTTCTTT. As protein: CASSLGTVQNTEAFF.

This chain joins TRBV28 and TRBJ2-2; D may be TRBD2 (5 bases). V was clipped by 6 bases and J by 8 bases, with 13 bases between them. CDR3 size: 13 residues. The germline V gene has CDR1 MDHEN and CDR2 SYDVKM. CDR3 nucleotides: TGTGCCAGCAGAACTAGTGTGTCAGGGGAGCTGTTTTTT. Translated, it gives CASRTSVSGELFF.

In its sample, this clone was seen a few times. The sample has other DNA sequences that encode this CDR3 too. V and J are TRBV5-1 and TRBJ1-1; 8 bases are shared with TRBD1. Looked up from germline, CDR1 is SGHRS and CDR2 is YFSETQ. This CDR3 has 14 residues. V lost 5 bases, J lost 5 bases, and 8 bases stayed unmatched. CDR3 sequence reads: CASSFRQGNTEAFF. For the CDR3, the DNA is TGCGCCAGCAGTTTTAGACAGGGGAATACTGAAGCTTTCTTT.

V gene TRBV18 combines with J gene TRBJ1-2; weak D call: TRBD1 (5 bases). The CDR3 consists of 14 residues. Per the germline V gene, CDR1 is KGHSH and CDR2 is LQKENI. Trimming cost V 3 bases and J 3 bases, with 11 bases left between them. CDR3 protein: CASSPGTFDYGYTF. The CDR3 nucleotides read TGTGCCAGCTCACCCGGGACGTTTGACTATGGCTACACCTTC. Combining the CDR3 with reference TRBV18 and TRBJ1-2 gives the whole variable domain NAGVMQNPRHLVRRRGQEARLRCSPMKGHSHVYWYRQLPEEGLKFMVYLQKENIIDESGMPKERFSAEFPKEGPSILRIQQVVRGDSAAYFCASSPGTFDYGYTFGSGTRLTVV.